This is a list of T cell receptor beta chains from one sample in a study of cytomegalovirus exposure and HLA in healthy donors. Method: immunoSEQ multiplex PCR; TCRdb's copy keeps in-frame clones and lacks some. The table lists roughly 180,000 clones, about 82% of them singletons. The sequencing input was PBMCs. The source is a man aged 18 to 30 in good health and CMV-seronegative. Each CDR3 is given with its conserved first and last residue. Fields, in order: CDR3 length, D gene, J gene, clone size, V gene, CDR3 protein, CDR3 DNA. D genes are given only for firm matches. Part of the rows lack a size; the others show once, few, many or a class for expanded clones.

15	.	TRBJ1-2	.	TRBV30	CAWSVLSQGRGGYTF	TGTGCCTGGAGTGTGCTCTCTCAGGGGCGTGGAGGCTACACCTTC
14	TRBD2	TRBJ2-7	.	TRBV7-9	CATPGTSGNYEQYF	TGTGCCACTCCCGGGACTAGCGGTAATTACGAGCAGTACTTC
18	TRBD1	TRBJ1-4	once	TRBV28	CASSGGQGRRVSNEKLFF	TGTGCCAGCAGCGGAGGACAGGGGAGGAGGGTCTCTAATGAAAAACTGTTTTTT
15	.	TRBJ1-2	.	TRBV2	CASSEALSRDYGYTF	TGTGCCAGCAGTGAAGCGTTGTCAAGAGATTATGGCTACACCTTC
13	TRBD1	TRBJ1-1	.	TRBV28	CASSTQTGGRAFF	TGTGCCAGCAGTACCCAGACAGGGGGCAGAGCTTTCTTT
13	TRBD1	TRBJ2-7	once	TRBV29-1	CSVAGGLSYEQYF	TGCAGCGTTGCAGGGGGCCTCTCCTACGAGCAGTACTTC
15	TRBD2	TRBJ2-5	.	TRBV18	CASSPPGLAGETQYF	TGTGCCAGCTCACCACCGGGACTAGCGGGAGAGACCCAGTACTTC
15	TRBD1	TRBJ2-1	few	TRBV7-9	CASSWGQPPYNEQFF	TGTGCCAGCAGCTGGGGACAGCCCCCCTACAATGAGCAGTTCTTC
15	TRBD1	TRBJ1-1	once	TRBV6-1	CASSWDRSTNTEAFF	TGTGCCAGCAGTTGGGACAGATCGACGAACACTGAAGCTTTCTTT
16	TRBD1	TRBJ2-1	.	TRBV7-3	CASSLSGQGSFSEQFF	TGTGCCAGCAGCTTATCTGGACAGGGTTCTTTTAGTGAGCAGTTCTTC
16	.	TRBJ2-1	once	TRBV6-4	CASSESGTLLYNEQFF	TGTGCCAGCAGTGAGTCTGGGACACTCCTATACAATGAGCAGTTCTTC